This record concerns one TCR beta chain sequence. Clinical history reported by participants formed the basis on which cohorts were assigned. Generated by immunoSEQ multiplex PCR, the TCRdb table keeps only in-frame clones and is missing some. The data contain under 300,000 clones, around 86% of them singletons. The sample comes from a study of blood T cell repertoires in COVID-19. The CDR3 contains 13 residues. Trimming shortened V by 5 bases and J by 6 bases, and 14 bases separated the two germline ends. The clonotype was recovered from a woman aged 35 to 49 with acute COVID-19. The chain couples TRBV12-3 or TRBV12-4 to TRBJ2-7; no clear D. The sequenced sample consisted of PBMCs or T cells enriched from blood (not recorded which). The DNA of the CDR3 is TGTGCCAGCAGTCCAAGCGCGTTCGGCGAGCAGTACTTC. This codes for CASSPSAFGEQYF.